The TCR beta chain under discussion was sequenced for a study of patients and donors after allogeneic stem cell transplantation. This clonotype occurred a few times. Each CDR3 protein gets one entry after TCRdb re-called the RT-PCR reads with MiXCR. The sample lists roughly 230,000 distinct CDR3 sequences; 13% to 15% were seen once. This sequence originates from a human donor who was either an allogeneic HSCT recipient or a stem cell or donor lymphocyte infusion donor (not recorded which). It is not recorded whose cells these are; they may come from a transplant donor. The specimen was blood, either unsorted or a sorted T cell fraction (not recorded which).

CDR3 loop: CASSQFSWDGYTF. In DNA form, the CDR3 reads TGCGCCAGCAGCCAATTTTCTTGGGATGGCTACACCTTC. The chain links TRBV4-1 to TRBJ1-2; D is unclear. V dropped 2 bases and J dropped 6 bases, with 10 bases sitting between them. The CDR3 covers 13 residues. From germline, CDR1 is MGHRA and CDR2 YSYEKL.